These T cell receptor beta chains were read from a single sample in a study of blood T cell repertoires in COVID-19. The protocol was immunoSEQ multiplex PCR, while the TCRdb copy is restricted to in-frame clones and leaves out a portion. Of roughly 200,000 clones listed, 83% are singletons. Sequencing was performed on PBMCs or T cells enriched from blood (not recorded which). Receptors were obtained from a woman aged 50 to 60 who had been exposed to COVID-19. CDR3s include the opening cysteine and the closing phenylalanine or tryptophan. D genes are given only for firm matches. Some rows mark clone size as missing; the rest say once, few, many or name a class of expanded clone.

len: 13; d_gene: NA; v_gene: TRBV6-5; j_gene: TRBJ2-5; abundance: NA; CDR3nt: TGTGCCAGCAGGATGGAGCCTTCAATGACCCAGTACTTC; CDR3aa: CASRMEPSMTQYF
len: 15; d_gene: TRBD2; v_gene: TRBV28; j_gene: TRBJ2-1; abundance: once; CDR3nt: TGTGCCAGCAGTAAGCGGGGGAGCTCCTACAATGAGCAGTTCTTC; CDR3aa: CASSKRGSSYNEQFF
len: 16; d_gene: TRBD1; v_gene: TRBV7-8; j_gene: TRBJ1-5; abundance: NA; CDR3nt: TGTGCCAGCAGCTACTGGGACAGGGGGGGCAATCAGCCCCAGCATTTT; CDR3aa: CASSYWDRGGNQPQHF
len: 17; d_gene: TRBD1; v_gene: TRBV5-5; j_gene: TRBJ2-5; abundance: NA; CDR3nt: TGTGCCAGCAGCGGCATCGACAGGGGGATTAAACCGGAGACCCAGTACTTC; CDR3aa: CASSGIDRGIKPETQYF
len: 14; d_gene: NA; v_gene: TRBV5-6; j_gene: TRBJ1-6; abundance: NA; CDR3nt: TGTGCCAGCAGCTCCCTCCGGACATCTTCACCCCTCCACTTT; CDR3aa: CASSSLRTSSPLHF
len: 15; d_gene: TRBD2; v_gene: TRBV2; j_gene: TRBJ2-5; abundance: NA; CDR3nt: TGTGCCAGCAGCGTTACTAGCGGGGGGGCGGAGACCCAGTACTTC; CDR3aa: CASSVTSGGAETQYF
len: 16; d_gene: TRBD1; v_gene: TRBV5-6; j_gene: TRBJ1-3; abundance: few; CDR3nt: TGTGCCAGCAGCTTCAGGACAGGGACAGCTGGAAACACCATATATTTT; CDR3aa: CASSFRTGTAGNTIYF
len: 14; d_gene: NA; v_gene: TRBV21-1; j_gene: TRBJ1-1; abundance: NA; CDR3nt: TGTGCCAGCAGACCACAGGGGATGAACACTGAAGCTTTCTTT; CDR3aa: CASRPQGMNTEAFF
len: 13; d_gene: NA; v_gene: TRBV7-8; j_gene: TRBJ2-2; abundance: NA; CDR3nt: TGTGCCAGCAGACCTAGAGGGCCCGGGGAGCTGTTTTTT; CDR3aa: CASRPRGPGELFF
len: 15; d_gene: TRBD1; v_gene: TRBV7-2; j_gene: TRBJ1-5; abundance: NA; CDR3nt: TGTGCCAGCAGCTGGCAGACAGGGGCAAGACAGCCCCAGCATTTT; CDR3aa: CASSWQTGARQPQHF